One and the same sample provided the 21 T cell receptor beta chains below, sequenced in a study of blood T cells in healthy people across ages. Together with a sample-barcoded 5' primer, a J-beta primer mix was included in a second PCR lasting about 7 to 12 cycles. Each CDR3 protein gets one entry after TCRdb re-called the 5' RACE reads with MiXCR. The sample has roughly 1 million distinct CDR3 sequences, 20% to 25% seen once. This sample also belongs to another study, concerning T cells of mothers and their children.

The source material was blood. These receptors originate from a girl aged 2 to 9 in good health.

This chain links TRBV29-1 with TRBJ1-1; D gene uncertain. CDR1 SQVTM and CDR2 ANQGSEA come from the germline V gene. The V gene lost 6 bases and the J gene lost 2 bases, with 13 bases spanning the gap. The CDR3 runs 13 residues. CDR3 bases: TGCAGCGTCAAACGGGGATCCAACACTGAAGCTTTCTTT. Encoded protein: CSVKRGSNTEAFF.

The rearrangement uses TRBV5-1 and TRBJ2-5; D uncertain. V gave up 2 bases and J gave up 5 bases, with 22 bases separating them. Germline V CDR1 and CDR2: SGHRS, YFSETQ. CDR3 length equals 17 residues. CDR3 sequence reads: CASSFFPIGRVGETQYF. The CDR3, as DNA: TGCGCCAGCAGCTTCTTTCCGATTGGACGGGTGGGTGAGACCCAGTACTTC.

In its sample, this clonotype was seen a few times. The V call is TRBV7-2, the J call TRBJ1-6, with D possibly being TRBD1 (5 bases). Germline V gene lookup returns CDR1 SGHTA and CDR2 FQGNSA. V lost 4 bases, J lost 5 bases, and 21 bases lay in between. The CDR3 is 18 residues long. CDR3 amino acids: CASSSLVLRGAHNSPLHF. The CDR3 DNA is TGTGCCAGCAGCTCCCTCGTTTTGCGGGGCGCTCATAATTCACCCCTCCACTTT.

This clonotype was observed a few times. The chain has TRBV28 and TRBJ2-3; 10 bases line up with TRBD2. CDR1 MDHEN and CDR2 SYDVKM come from the germline V gene. V lost 4 bases, J lost 0 bases, and 4 bases stayed unmatched. This CDR3 contains 16 residues. CDR3 region: CASSWLTSGSTDTQYF. In DNA, the CDR3 is TGTGCCAGCAGTTGGTTGACTAGCGGGAGCACAGATACGCAGTATTTT.

The V call is TRBV12-3 or TRBV12-4, the J call TRBJ2-3, with 15 bases fitting TRBD2. CDR3 length: 17 residues. With V trimmed by 5 bases and J by 2 bases, 5 bases remained unmatched. The CDR3 loop reads CASSRGTSGGTTDTQYF. CDR3 bases: TGTGCCAGCAGTCGAGGGACTAGCGGGGGGACCACAGATACGCAGTATTTT.

The table lists this clonotype with a few counts. The chain employs TRBV29-1 and TRBJ1-2; no clear D. Trimming removed 4 bases at V and 4 bases at J, with 10 bases between. The CDR3 sequence is 12 residues long. The germline gives CDR1 SQVTM, CDR2 ANQGSEA. CDR3: CSVVSATYGYTF. DNA of the CDR3: TGCAGCGTTGTGAGTGCCACCTATGGCTACACCTTC.

The chain employs TRBV20-1 and TRBJ2-3; 11 bases are a match to TRBD2. Germline V lookup: CDR1 DFQATT, CDR2 SNEGSKA (reference sequence). With V trimmed by 0 bases and J by 0 bases, 11 bases remained unmatched. The CDR3 length is 19 residues. This CDR3 is CSAREFGTSGLLSTDTQYF. DNA for the CDR3: TGCAGTGCTAGAGAGTTCGGGACTAGCGGCCTCCTTAGCACAGATACGCAGTATTTT.

CDR3 coding DNA: TGTGCCAGCAGCTTAGCACAGCGGCACACCGGACTCGAATACGAGCAGTACTTC. Protein: CASSLAQRHTGLEYEQYF. The V and J genes are TRBV11-1 and TRBJ2-7, with a possible D match to TRBD2 (5 bases). CDR3 length: 18 amino acids. Germline V CDR1 and CDR2: SGHAT, FQDESV (reference sequence). The V and J ends lost 0 bases and 4 bases respectively, with 22 bases between them.

The rearrangement links TRBV9 to TRBJ2-3, with TRBD2 as a possible D gene (5 bases). Per the germline V gene, CDR1 is SGDLS and CDR2 is YYNGEE. Trimming stripped 0 bases from V and 2 bases from J, with 10 bases between. This CDR3 has 15 residues. For the CDR3, the DNA is TGTGCCAGCAGCGTAGAAGCGGTCCTCACAGATACGCAGTATTTT. Protein: CASSVEAVLTDTQYF.

V and J are TRBV12-3 or TRBV12-4 and TRBJ2-2, with 8 nucleotides matching TRBD2. The V gene end was trimmed by 5 bases and the J gene end by 2 bases; junction bases not matched to a gene: 10. CDR3 length: 17 residues. CDR3 amino acids: CASSSAGLAANTGELFF. CDR3 nucleotides: TGTGCCAGCAGTAGCGCTGGACTAGCAGCTAACACCGGGGAGCTGTTTTTT.

This clonotype was recorded a few times. The genes are TRBV6-2 or TRBV6-3 and TRBJ2-5; no definite D call. This CDR3 region has 16 residues. Germline V lookup: CDR1 MNHEY, CDR2 SVGEGT. V was clipped by 5 bases and J by 5 bases, with 21 bases between them. The CDR3 loop is CASSDRPLHWSETQYF. DNA for the CDR3: TGTGCCAGCAGTGACCGACCGCTCCATTGGAGCGAGACCCAGTACTTC.

This clonotype was picked up one time. This sequence joins TRBV5-6 and TRBJ2-7; D call uncertain. V lost 3 bases and J 3 bases, leaving 7 bases between the germline ends. This CDR3 contains 12 residues. CDR1 is SGHDT and CDR2 is YYEEEE in the germline V gene. CDR3 in DNA: TGTGCCAGCAGCTCGCGAATCTACGAGCAGTACTTC. Translating it yields CASSSRIYEQYF.

This clonotype was seen more than once but under ten times. This chain uses TRBV6-5 with TRBJ2-7; D may correspond to TRBD1 or TRBD2 (5 bases each). Germline values: CDR1 MNHEY, CDR2 SVGAGI. V was clipped by 6 bases and J by 5 bases, with 14 bases between them. This CDR3 is built from 13 residues. CDR3: CASRSRESHEQYF. In DNA, the CDR3 is TGTGCCAGCAGAAGCAGGGAGTCCCACGAGCAGTACTTC.

This clonotype was detected only a few times. This CDR3 is missing its conserved last phenylalanine or tryptophan, likely due to a read error. CDR3 region: CASSYSSVHRRGLYNEQFV. The CDR3 DNA is TGTGCCAGCAGTTACTCGAGCGTCCATCGACGGGGCCTATACAATGAGCAGTTCGTC. The V gene is TRBV6-2 or TRBV6-3, the J gene TRBJ2-1, with D tentatively TRBD1 or TRBD2 (5 bases each). From germline, CDR1 is MNHEY and CDR2 SVGEGT. Deletions cut 0 bases from V and 4 bases from J, with 22 bases between. The CDR3 length is 19 residues.

V gene TRBV27 combines with J gene TRBJ2-1; no reliable D call. CDR1 and CDR2 from the germline V gene are MNHEY and SMNVEV (reference sequence). The CDR3 covers 15 residues. Between the trimmed V and J ends, which lost 8 bases and 0 bases, there was a span of 14 bases. The CDR3 DNA reads as TGTGCCAGCTGTATCGGGCGGAGCTCCTACAATGAGCAGTTCTTC. Residues: CASCIGRSSYNEQFF.

The V call is TRBV20-1, the J call TRBJ2-1, with TRBD2 matching over 7 bases. CDR1 DFQATT and CDR2 SNEGSKA come from the germline V gene (reference sequence). J was trimmed by 0 bases and V by 6 bases; bases with no gene match: 8. CDR3 size: 15 residues. The chain's CDR3 is CSAPDPGGSYNEQFF. CDR3 bases: TGCAGTGCCCCCGATCCGGGAGGCTCCTACAATGAGCAGTTCTTC.

This clonotype was counted only a few times. The gene calls are TRBV6-1 and TRBJ1-1, with TRBD1 identical over 8 bases. The CDR3 is 13 amino acids. The V gene's germline CDR1 is MNHNS and CDR2 SASEGT. V was clipped by 6 bases and J by 8 bases; unmatched bases: 8. The CDR3 sequence: CASRETGVYEAFF. Here the CDR3 DNA reads TGTGCCAGCAGGGAGACAGGGGTGTACGAAGCTTTCTTT.

Only a few counts were recorded for this clonotype. The chain combines TRBV4-2 with TRBJ2-5, with 8 nucleotides matching TRBD2. With 1 base clipped from V and 7 bases from J, the junction kept 14 bases outside the gene matches. The CDR3 loop spans 17 amino acids. CDR1 and CDR2 from the germline V gene are LGHNA and YNFKEQ. The CDR3 bases are TGTGCCAGCAGCCAAGTTGGGGGGACTAGTTCTTTCGGGACCCAGTACTTC. It is translated as CASSQVGGTSSFGTQYF.

There are a few counts of this clonotype. The chain recombines TRBV27 with TRBJ2-1; a weak D match, TRBD1 (6 bases). CDR3 length: 16 residues. Germline CDR1 reads MNHEY; CDR2 reads SMNVEV (reference sequence). V dropped 4 bases and J dropped 3 bases, with 16 bases sitting between them. CDR3 loop: CASSSPGATNYNEQFF. In DNA form, the CDR3 reads TGTGCCAGCAGTTCTCCAGGGGCTACGAACTACAATGAGCAGTTCTTC.

V and J are TRBV7-9 and TRBJ1-6; the D gene is possibly TRBD1 (5 bases). V lost 10 bases to trimming and J lost 9 bases, with 13 bases between them. The CDR3 sequence is 12 residues long. Germline V gives CDR1 SEHNR, CDR2 FQNEAQ (reference sequence). CDR3 region: CAILSGASPLHF. The CDR3 DNA follows: TGTGCCATCCTATCTGGGGCTTCACCCCTCCACTTT. Looking up the rest from reference TRBV7-9 and TRBJ1-6 gives the full variable domain: DTGVSQNPRHKITKRGQNVTFRCDPISEHNRLYWYRQTLGQGPEFLTYFQNEAQLEKSRLLSDRFSAERPKGSFSTLEIQRTEQGDSAMYLCAILSGASPLHFGNGTRLTVT.

J is TRBJ2-7 and V is TRBV12-3 or TRBV12-4, with TRBD2 identical over 7 bases. V dropped 6 bases and J dropped 6; count of bases not matched to a gene: 17. The CDR3 spans 16 residues. The CDR3 DNA sequence: TGTGCCAGCAGCCCGAACCCAAGCCGGGAGGTGATCGAGCAGTACTTC. Amino acid sequence: CASSPNPSREVIEQYF.